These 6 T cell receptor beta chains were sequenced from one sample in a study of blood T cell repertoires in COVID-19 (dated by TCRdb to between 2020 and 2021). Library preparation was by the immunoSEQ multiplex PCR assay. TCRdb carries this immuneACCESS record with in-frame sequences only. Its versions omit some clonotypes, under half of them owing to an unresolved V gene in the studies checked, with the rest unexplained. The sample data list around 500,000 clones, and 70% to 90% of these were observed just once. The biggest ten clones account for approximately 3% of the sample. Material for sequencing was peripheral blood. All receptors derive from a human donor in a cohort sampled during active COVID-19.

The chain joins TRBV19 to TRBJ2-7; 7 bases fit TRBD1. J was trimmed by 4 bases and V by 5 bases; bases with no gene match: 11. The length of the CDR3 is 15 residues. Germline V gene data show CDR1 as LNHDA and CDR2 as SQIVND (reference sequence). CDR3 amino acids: CASSPQSGQHYEQYF. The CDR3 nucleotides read TGTGCCAGTAGTCCTCAATCGGGACAGCATTACGAGCAGTACTTC.

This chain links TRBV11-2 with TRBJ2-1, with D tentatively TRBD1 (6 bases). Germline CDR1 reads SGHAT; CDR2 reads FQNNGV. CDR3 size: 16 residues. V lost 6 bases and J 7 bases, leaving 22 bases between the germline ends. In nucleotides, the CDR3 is TGTGCCAGCAGGTTCCTAGGGGCAGGGGATGGAAATGAGCAGTTCTTC. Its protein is CASRFLGAGDGNEQFF.

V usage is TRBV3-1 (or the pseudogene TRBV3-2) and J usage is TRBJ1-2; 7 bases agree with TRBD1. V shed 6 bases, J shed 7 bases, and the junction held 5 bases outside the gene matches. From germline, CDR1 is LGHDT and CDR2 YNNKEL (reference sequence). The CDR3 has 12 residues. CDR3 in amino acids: CASRNDRAGYTF. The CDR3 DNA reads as TGTGCCAGCAGGAATGACAGGGCTGGCTACACCTTC.

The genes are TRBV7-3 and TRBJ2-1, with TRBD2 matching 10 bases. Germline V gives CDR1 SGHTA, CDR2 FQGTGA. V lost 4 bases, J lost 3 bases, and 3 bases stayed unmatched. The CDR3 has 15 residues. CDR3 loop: CASSYTSGVYNEQFF. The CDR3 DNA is TGTGCCAGCAGCTATACTAGCGGGGTCTACAATGAGCAGTTCTTC.

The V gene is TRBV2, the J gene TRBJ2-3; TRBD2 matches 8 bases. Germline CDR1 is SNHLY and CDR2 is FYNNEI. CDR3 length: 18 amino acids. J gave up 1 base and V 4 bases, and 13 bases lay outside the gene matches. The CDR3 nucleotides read TGTGCCAGCAGTGGAGGAGCGGGAGACTCATGGGGCACAGATACGCAGTATTTT. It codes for CASSGGAGDSWGTDTQYF.

CDR3 sequence reads: CASNREEGLSGANVLTF. CDR3 nucleotides: TGTGCCAGTAACCGAGAAGAGGGTCTTTCTGGGGCCAACGTCCTGACTTTC. The chain joins TRBV19 to TRBJ2-6; D is perhaps TRBD2 (5 bases). CDR1 is LNHDA, CDR2 SQIVND, per germline (reference sequence). CDR3 size: 17 residues. Trimming removed 7 bases at V and 1 base at J, with 17 bases between.